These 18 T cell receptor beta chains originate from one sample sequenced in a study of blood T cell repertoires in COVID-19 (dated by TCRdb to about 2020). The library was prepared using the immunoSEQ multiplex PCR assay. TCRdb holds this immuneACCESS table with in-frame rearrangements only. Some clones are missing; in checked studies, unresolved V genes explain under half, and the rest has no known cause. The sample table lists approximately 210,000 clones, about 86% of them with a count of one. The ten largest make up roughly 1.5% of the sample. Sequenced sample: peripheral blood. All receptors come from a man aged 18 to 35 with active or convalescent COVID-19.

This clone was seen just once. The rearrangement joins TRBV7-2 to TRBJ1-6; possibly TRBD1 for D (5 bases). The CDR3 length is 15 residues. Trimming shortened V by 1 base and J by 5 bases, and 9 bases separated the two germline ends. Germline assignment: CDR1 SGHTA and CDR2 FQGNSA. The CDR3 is CASSLGTGNNSPLHF. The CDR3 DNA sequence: TGTGCCAGCAGCTTAGGCACAGGCAATAATTCACCCCTCCACTTT.

Here the CDR3 DNA reads TGTGCCAGCAGTTTAAGTGGGGCGGACTATGGCTACACCTTC. Protein product: CASSLSGADYGYTF. The chain joins TRBV27 to TRBJ1-2; D is possibly TRBD1 (5 bases). Germline V gene data show CDR1 as MNHEY and CDR2 as SMNVEV (reference sequence). The germline V and J ends were trimmed by 2 bases and 3 bases, with 10 bases remaining between them. This CDR3 spans 14 amino acids.

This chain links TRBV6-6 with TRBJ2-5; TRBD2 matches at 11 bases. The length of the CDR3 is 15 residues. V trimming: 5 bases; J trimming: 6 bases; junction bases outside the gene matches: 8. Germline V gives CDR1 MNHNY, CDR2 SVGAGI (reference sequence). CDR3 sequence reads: CASSHRLAGFKTQYF. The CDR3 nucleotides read TGTGCCAGCAGTCATCGACTAGCGGGATTTAAGACCCAGTACTTC.

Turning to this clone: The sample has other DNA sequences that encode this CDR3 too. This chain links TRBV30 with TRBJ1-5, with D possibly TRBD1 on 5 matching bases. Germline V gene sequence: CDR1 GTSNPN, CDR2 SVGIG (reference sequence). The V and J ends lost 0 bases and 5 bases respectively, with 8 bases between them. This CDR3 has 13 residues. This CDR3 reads CAWSVGGDQPQHF. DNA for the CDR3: TGTGCCTGGAGTGTGGGGGGGGATCAGCCCCAGCATTTT.

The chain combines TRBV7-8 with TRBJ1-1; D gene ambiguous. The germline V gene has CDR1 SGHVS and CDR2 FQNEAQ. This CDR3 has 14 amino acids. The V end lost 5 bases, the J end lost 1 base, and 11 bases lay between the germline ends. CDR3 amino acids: CASSVTEKNTEAFF. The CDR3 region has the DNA TGTGCCAGCAGCGTAACTGAGAAGAACACTGAAGCTTTCTTT.

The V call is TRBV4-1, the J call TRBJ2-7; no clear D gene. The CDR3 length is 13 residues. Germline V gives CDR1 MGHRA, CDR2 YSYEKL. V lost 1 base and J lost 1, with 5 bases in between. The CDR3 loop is CASSQVVSYEQYF. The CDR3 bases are TGCGCCAGCAGCCAAGTAGTATCCTACGAGCAGTACTTC.

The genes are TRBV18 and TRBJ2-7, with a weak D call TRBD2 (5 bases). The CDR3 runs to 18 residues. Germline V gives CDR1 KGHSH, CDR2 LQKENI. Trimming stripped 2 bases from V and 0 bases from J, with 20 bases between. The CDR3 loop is CASSPALRVAPRSYEQYF. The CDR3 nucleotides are TGTGCCAGCTCACCAGCCCTTCGAGTAGCGCCGCGCTCCTACGAGCAGTACTTC.

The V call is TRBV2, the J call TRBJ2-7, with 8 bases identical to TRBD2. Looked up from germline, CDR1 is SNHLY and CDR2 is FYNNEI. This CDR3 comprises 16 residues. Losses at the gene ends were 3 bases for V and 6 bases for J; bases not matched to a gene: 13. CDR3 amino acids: CASSDQLSGRSGEQYF. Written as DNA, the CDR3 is TGTGCCAGCAGTGACCAGTTAAGCGGGAGATCTGGCGAGCAGTACTTC.

In nucleotides, the CDR3 is TGTGCCAGCAGCGAGTTAAAACCAGGGAATCAGCCCCAGCATTTT. Protein: CASSELKPGNQPQHF. This sequence joins TRBV7-8 and TRBJ1-5; a possible D gene is TRBD1 (5 bases). Germline values: CDR1 SGHVS, CDR2 FQNEAQ. The CDR3 is 15 amino acids. V dropped 5 bases and J dropped 4 bases, with 15 bases sitting between them.

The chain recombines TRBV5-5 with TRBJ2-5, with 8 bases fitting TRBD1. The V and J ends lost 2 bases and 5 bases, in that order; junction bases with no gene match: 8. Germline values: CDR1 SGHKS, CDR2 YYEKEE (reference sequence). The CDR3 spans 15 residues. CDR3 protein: CASSLSTGAYETQYF. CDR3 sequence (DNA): TGTGCCAGCAGCTTATCGACAGGGGCGTACGAGACCCAGTACTTC.

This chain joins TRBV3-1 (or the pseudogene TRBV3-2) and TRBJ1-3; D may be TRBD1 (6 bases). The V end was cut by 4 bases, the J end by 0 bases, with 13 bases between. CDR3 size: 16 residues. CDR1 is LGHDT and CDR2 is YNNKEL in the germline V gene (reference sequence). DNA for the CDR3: TGTGCCAGCAGCCGACGACAGGAGATCTCTGGAAACACCATATATTTT. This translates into CASSRRQEISGNTIYF.

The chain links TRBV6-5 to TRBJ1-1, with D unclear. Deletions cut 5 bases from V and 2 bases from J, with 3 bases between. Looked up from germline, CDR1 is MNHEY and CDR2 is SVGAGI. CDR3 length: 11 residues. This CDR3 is CASSINTEAFF. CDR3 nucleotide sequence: TGTGCCAGCAGTATAAACACTGAAGCTTTCTTT.

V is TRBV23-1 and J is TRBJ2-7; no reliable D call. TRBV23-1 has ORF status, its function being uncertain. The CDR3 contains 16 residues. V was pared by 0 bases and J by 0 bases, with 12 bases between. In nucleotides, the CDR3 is TGCGCCAGCAGTCAATCGCGGCCGAGGAGCTCCTACGAGCAGTACTTC. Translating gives CASSQSRPRSSYEQYF.

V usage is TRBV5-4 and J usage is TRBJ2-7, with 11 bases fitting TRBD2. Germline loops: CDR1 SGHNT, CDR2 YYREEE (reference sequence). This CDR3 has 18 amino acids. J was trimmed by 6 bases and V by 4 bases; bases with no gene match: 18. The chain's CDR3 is CASSAGLTGGLAGGEQYF. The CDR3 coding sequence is TGTGCCAGCAGCGCCGGACTGACTGGAGGGCTAGCGGGAGGCGAGCAGTACTTC.

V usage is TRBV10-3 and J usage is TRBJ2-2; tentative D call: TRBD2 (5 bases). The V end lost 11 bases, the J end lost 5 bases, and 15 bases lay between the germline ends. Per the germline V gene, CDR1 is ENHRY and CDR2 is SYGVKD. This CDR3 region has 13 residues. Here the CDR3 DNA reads TGTGCCGGCAGGTTAAGGGAGACCGGGGAGCTGTTTTTT. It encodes CAGRLRETGELFF.

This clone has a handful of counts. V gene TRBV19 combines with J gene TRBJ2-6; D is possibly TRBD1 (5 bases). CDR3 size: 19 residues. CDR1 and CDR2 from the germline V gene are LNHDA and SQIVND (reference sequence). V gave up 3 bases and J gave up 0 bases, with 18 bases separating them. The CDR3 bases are TGTGCCAGTAGTATTATTAGTGGGGCGAGAAACTCTGGGGCCAACGTCCTGACTTTC. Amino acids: CASSIISGARNSGANVLTF.

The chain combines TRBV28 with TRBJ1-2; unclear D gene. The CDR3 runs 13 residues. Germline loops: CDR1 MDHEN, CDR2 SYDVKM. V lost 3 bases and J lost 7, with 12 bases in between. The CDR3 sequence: CASSLPVLGGYTF. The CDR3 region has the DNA TGTGCCAGCAGTTTGCCAGTCCTTGGTGGCTACACCTTC.

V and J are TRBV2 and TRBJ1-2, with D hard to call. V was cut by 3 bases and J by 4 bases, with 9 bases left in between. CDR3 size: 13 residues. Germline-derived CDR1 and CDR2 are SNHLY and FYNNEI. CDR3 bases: TGTGCCAGCAGTGACGGCGGGCGCTATGGCTACACCTTC. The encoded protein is CASSDGGRYGYTF.